These T cell receptor beta chains were read from a single sample in a study of glioma-infiltrating T cells after dendritic cell vaccination. Assay: immunoSEQ multiplex PCR; the TCRdb copy retains only in-frame clones and omits some. In the table there are 35,000 to 40,000 clones, almost 85% of which are singletons. Source: blood, taken before dendritic cell vaccination. The receptors stem from a human donor with glioblastoma. Each CDR3 is given with its conserved first and last residue. The D gene is left open where the match is weak. The size field is filled for only some rows; it gives once, few, many or a size class.

CDR3 DNA	CDR3 protein	clone size	D gene	J gene	V gene
TGTGCCAGCAGCCATTCAGGGGGCGCGTTGGAAGCTTTCTTT	CASSHSGGALEAFF	-	TRBD1	TRBJ1-1	TRBV4-2
TGTGCCAGCAGCTCCTACGGCTCCTATAATTCACCCCTCCACTTT	CASSSYGSYNSPLHF	-	-	TRBJ1-6	TRBV7-2
TGTGCCAGCAGTGACCCTATTCTGACAGGGCGCAATCAGCCCCAGCATTTT	CASSDPILTGRNQPQHF	-	TRBD1	TRBJ1-5	TRBV6-4
TGCGCCAGCAGCCAGATGACAGGTGGTGGTTCACCCCTCCACTTT	CASSQMTGGGSPLHF	-	-	TRBJ1-6	TRBV4-1
TGTGCCAGCAGTTCACAGGGGAATCAGCCCCAGCATTTT	CASSSQGNQPQHF	-	TRBD1	TRBJ1-5	TRBV6-6
TGCGCCAGCAGCCCCTCGAACAGGGAAGAGACCCAGTACTTC	CASSPSNREETQYF	-	-	TRBJ2-5	TRBV10-2
TGTGCCACCAGCAGAGATGTAGGGGTGGAGACCCAGTACTTC	CATSRDVGVETQYF	once	-	TRBJ2-5	TRBV15
TGTGCCAGCAGGGTACTATCATCTGGAAACACCATATATTTT	CASRVLSSGNTIYF	-	-	TRBJ1-3	TRBV6-1
TGTGCCAGCAGCACTAACCGGGGGGCGGGGGAGACCCAGTACTTC	CASSTNRGAGETQYF	-	-	TRBJ2-5	TRBV5-5
TGTGCCAGCAGTTGGGAGGGGATTGTAGAGACCCAGTACTTC	CASSWEGIVETQYF	-	TRBD2	TRBJ2-5	TRBV28
TGTGCCAGCAGTCCCTCCGCCTATCGGGAGCAGTACTTC	CASSPSAYREQYF	-	-	TRBJ2-7	TRBV6-5
TGTGCCAGCGCCTGGACAGCGGCCGAGCAGTACTTC	CASAWTAAEQYF	-	-	TRBJ2-7	TRBV27
TGTGCCAGTAGTGGGCGGGCAGCGACAAACATTCAGTACTTC	CASSGRAATNIQYF	few	-	TRBJ2-4	TRBV19
TGTGCCAGCTCGCCAAGGATCCTAGCCTCCTACGAGCAGTACTTC	CASSPRILASYEQYF	-	-	TRBJ2-7	TRBV18
TGTGCCAGCAGGGAGGACGGATATAGCAATCAGCCCCAGCATTTT	CASREDGYSNQPQHF	-	-	TRBJ1-5	TRBV6-5
TGTGCCAGCAGTTTAGTATCGGCAGGTCCCAATGAGCAGTTCTTC	CASSLVSAGPNEQFF	-	-	TRBJ2-1	TRBV27
TGTGCCAGCAGCGACAGAGACGCCTACGAGCAGTACTTC	CASSDRDAYEQYF	-	-	TRBJ2-7	TRBV13
TGTGTCAGCAGTTACCGAAGAGGGCAGCCCCAGCATTTT	CVSSYRRGQPQHF	once	-	TRBJ1-5	TRBV6-5
TGCGCCAGCAGCCCTAGGGGCTACGAGCAGTACTTC	CASSPRGYEQYF	-	-	TRBJ2-7	TRBV23-1
TGTGCCAGCAGTTTAAGCGGGGTTGAAAAACTGTTTTTT	CASSLSGVEKLFF	-	-	TRBJ1-4	TRBV28
TGTGCCAGCAGCTACCGACTAGCGGGGGGCGCAGATACGCAGTATTTT	CASSYRLAGGADTQYF	-	TRBD2	TRBJ2-3	TRBV5-4
TGTGCCAGCACCCCGCCCAGTAGCAATCAGCCCCAGCATTTT	CASTPPSSNQPQHF	-	-	TRBJ1-5	TRBV28
TGTGCCACCAGCGCCGGGAGTACTGCAACTAATGAAAAACTGTTTTTT	CATSAGSTATNEKLFF	-	-	TRBJ1-4	TRBV15
TGTGCCAGCAGTTTATTAGGGGGCACAACTAATGAAAAACTGTTTTTT	CASSLLGGTTNEKLFF	-	TRBD1	TRBJ1-4	TRBV28
TGTGCCAGCAGCATAGGACAGGTAGCATCGTCGGACACTGAAGCTTTCTTT	CASSIGQVASSDTEAFF	-	TRBD1	TRBJ1-1	TRBV14
TGCAGCGTCGCTTCCGGGACAGGAGAAAACGAGCAGTACTTC	CSVASGTGENEQYF	-	TRBD1	TRBJ2-7	TRBV29-1
TGTGCCTGGAGGAACAGGGCGGCCGGGGAGCTGTTTTTT	CAWRNRAAGELFF	-	-	TRBJ2-2	TRBV30
TGTGCCAGCAGCCCCTCGGGGCTAGCGGGCACAGATACGCAGTATTTT	CASSPSGLAGTDTQYF	-	TRBD2	TRBJ2-3	TRBV9
TGTGCCAGCAGTGGACTAGCGGGGGAACAAGAGACCCAGTACTTC	CASSGLAGEQETQYF	-	TRBD2	TRBJ2-5	TRBV6-1
TGTGCCAGCAGCTTACCGGGACAGGGGGTCTCCTACGAGCAGTACTTC	CASSLPGQGVSYEQYF	-	TRBD1	TRBJ2-7	TRBV11-2
TGTGCCAGCAGCTTGGGGAGTGACCAGCCCCAGCATTTT	CASSLGSDQPQHF	-	-	TRBJ1-5	TRBV5-5
TGTGCCAGCAAAGGTGGACAGGGGGCGACCGGGGAGCTGTTTTTT	CASKGGQGATGELFF	-	TRBD1	TRBJ2-2	TRBV6-5
TGTGCCAGCCGGGACAGGGGGCCCCCAGCTAGCACAGATACGCAGTATTTT	CASRDRGPPASTDTQYF	-	TRBD1	TRBJ2-3	TRBV5-5
TGTGCCAGCAGCCGGACAGGCTCTGGAAACACCATATATTTT	CASSRTGSGNTIYF	-	TRBD1	TRBJ1-3	TRBV7-8
TGTGCCTGGAGTCCCCACATGGGAAACACCATATATTTT	CAWSPHMGNTIYF	once	-	TRBJ1-3	TRBV30
TGTGCCAGCAGCCCCCAGGGGGCGGGTCAGCCCCAGCATTTT	CASSPQGAGQPQHF	few	TRBD1	TRBJ1-5	TRBV7-2
TGTGCCAGTAGAGCCGGGACAGGGGGAGACTACGAGCAGTACTTC	CASRAGTGGDYEQYF	-	TRBD1	TRBJ2-7	TRBV19
TGTGCCAGCAGTGAAATGGGCTCCGGAATTGAAGCTTTCTTT	CASSEMGSGIEAFF	-	-	TRBJ1-1	TRBV6-5
TGTGCCAGCTTTCGGGACACCGGCGGTCGAGGCTACACCTTC	CASFRDTGGRGYTF	-	-	TRBJ1-2	TRBV2
TGTGCCAGCAGTGTGCTAAGGGTGGGGCGGGGTCGTGTTTACGAGCAGTACTTC	CASSVLRVGRGRVYEQYF	-	-	TRBJ2-7	TRBV28
TGCGCCAGCAGCCTTACCCAAGGACTGGGAGGGTACAATCAGCCCCAGCATTTT	CASSLTQGLGGYNQPQHF	-	-	TRBJ1-5	TRBV4-1
TGTGCCATCAGAGAGGACAGTACTAATGAAAAACTGTTTTTT	CAIREDSTNEKLFF	-	-	TRBJ1-4	TRBV10-3
TGTGCCAGCAGCTTGGCAGGGGAATATTCACCCCTCCACTTT	CASSLAGEYSPLHF	-	-	TRBJ1-6	TRBV7-2
TGTGCCAGTGGGACTCCAGGCGAGCAGTACTTC	CASGTPGEQYF	-	-	TRBJ2-7	TRBV6-5
TGTGCCAGCAGCTTAAGGACAGGGGGAGATGGAGGAGGCTACACCTTC	CASSLRTGGDGGGYTF	-	TRBD1	TRBJ1-2	TRBV5-4
TGTGCCAGCAGCCAAGGTCAGGGGGCTAACTATGGCTACACCTTC	CASSQGQGANYGYTF	-	TRBD1	TRBJ1-2	TRBV11-2
TGTGCCAGTAGTAACAGGACAGGGGATGGCTACACCTTC	CASSNRTGDGYTF	-	TRBD1	TRBJ1-2	TRBV19
TGCACCAGCAGCCAACCCATTCGCACTAGCGGGGAAGCTTCCAATGAGCAGTTCTTC	CTSSQPIRTSGEASNEQFF	-	-	TRBJ2-1	TRBV1
TGTGCCAGCATCGGGGGGGGCACTGAAGCTTTCTTT	CASIGGGTEAFF	-	-	TRBJ1-1	TRBV6-5
TGTGCCAGCAGCCGACAGGGGGGAGGCTACACCTTC	CASSRQGGGYTF	-	TRBD1	TRBJ1-2	TRBV6-5
TGTGCCAGCAGTTTAACTAATTCCGGGACAGGGGTCAACACTGAAGCTTTCTTT	CASSLTNSGTGVNTEAFF	-	TRBD1	TRBJ1-1	TRBV28
TGCAGCGTTGAAGATTTGGCGGTTACCTCTGGGGCCAACGTCCTGACTTTC	CSVEDLAVTSGANVLTF	-	-	TRBJ2-6	TRBV29-1
TGTGCCAGCAGACGGACAGGGGACAATGAGCAGTTCTTC	CASRRTGDNEQFF	-	TRBD1	TRBJ2-1	TRBV27
TGTGCCAGCAGTGAATTAAGAGATTATAATTCACCCCTCCACTTT	CASSELRDYNSPLHF	few	-	TRBJ1-6	TRBV25-1
TGTGCCAGCAGCACCGCCCAGGGGTTCAATGAGCAGTTCTTC	CASSTAQGFNEQFF	-	-	TRBJ2-1	TRBV9
TGTGCCAGCAGTTACTCCTCGGGACTCCTCTATGGCTACACCTTC	CASSYSSGLLYGYTF	-	-	TRBJ1-2	TRBV6-5
TGTGCCAGCAGCTTCGGGGACTTGATACAAGAGACCCAGTACTTC	CASSFGDLIQETQYF	-	-	TRBJ2-5	TRBV5-8
TGTGCCAGCAGCTTAGTGGGTCAGGGTTTGAGCAATCAGCCCCAGCATTTT	CASSLVGQGLSNQPQHF	-	-	TRBJ1-5	TRBV7-2
TGTGCCAGCAGCTTACCCCTAGCGGGAAACAATGAGCAGTTCTTC	CASSLPLAGNNEQFF	-	TRBD2	TRBJ2-1	TRBV7-3